These 8 T cell receptor beta chains were sequenced from one sample in a study of cytomegalovirus exposure and HLA in healthy donors. Primers: 60 Vbeta forward and 13 Jbeta reverse. Here immunoSEQ multiplex PCR was the method, and the copy in TCRdb shows in-frame clones only, minus some. Of 170,000 or so clones in the sample, around 77% were seen once. Material for sequencing was PBMCs. The receptors come from a man aged 55 to 69 in good health and CMV-seronegative.

This chain uses TRBV19 with TRBJ2-1, with D perhaps matching TRBD1 (6 bases). The CDR3 totals 15 residues. CDR1 is LNHDA, CDR2 SQIVND, per germline (reference sequence). The germline V and J ends were trimmed by 4 bases and 4 bases, with 14 bases remaining between them. CDR3 in DNA: TGTGCCAGTAGTAGGCCTAGCACAGGGTACAATGAGCAGTTCTTC. Amino acids: CASSRPSTGYNEQFF.

In its sample, this clone was seen a few times. The chain has TRBV6-6 and TRBJ1-6; D is unclear. With 4 bases removed from V and 6 bases from J, the gap between germline ends came to 10 bases. Germline loops: CDR1 MNHNY, CDR2 SVGAGI (reference sequence). The CDR3 runs to 14 residues. CDR3 sequence: CASSSMSFNSPLHF. For the CDR3, the DNA is TGTGCCAGCAGTTCGATGAGCTTTAATTCACCCCTCCACTTT.

The CDR3 nucleotides are TGCAGCGCTCCCTCGCCGGGGAACACTGAAGCTTTCTTT. It codes for CSAPSPGNTEAFF. The chain links TRBV29-1 to TRBJ1-1; D gene uncertain. Germline V CDR1 and CDR2: SQVTM, ANQGSEA. Deletions cut 7 bases from V and 1 base from J, with 13 bases between. CDR3 length: 13 residues.

The chain links TRBV10-3 to TRBJ2-2; TRBD2 might be the D (6 bases). Germline V lookup: CDR1 ENHRY, CDR2 SYGVKD. CDR3 length: 16 amino acids. Trimming shortened V by 10 bases and J by 4 bases, and 22 bases separated the two germline ends. CDR3 DNA: TGTGCCACCGGACGGGAGACAGCCCGGGGCACCGGGGAGCTGTTTTTT. It specifies CATGRETARGTGELFF.

This chain links TRBV28 with TRBJ2-7, with 7 bases matching TRBD1. Germline V gives CDR1 MDHEN, CDR2 SYDVKM. J was trimmed by 6 bases and V by 5 bases; bases with no gene match: 4. The CDR3 covers 12 residues. CDR3 protein: CASSGQAVEQYF. The CDR3 coding sequence is TGTGCCAGCAGTGGACAGGCGGTCGAGCAGTACTTC.

V is TRBV7-2 and J is TRBJ2-5; no firm D call. V was clipped by 1 base and J by 6 bases, with 3 bases between them. This CDR3 contains 11 residues. Germline V lookup: CDR1 SGHTA, CDR2 FQGNSA. This CDR3 is CASSLGQTQYF. In nucleotides, the CDR3 is TGTGCCAGCAGCTTAGGGCAGACCCAGTACTTC. Using reference TRBV7-2 and TRBJ2-5 for the parts outside the CDR3, the full variable domain is GAGVSQSPSNKVTEKGKDVELRCDPISGHTALYWYRQSLGQGLEFLIYFQGNSAPDKSGLPSDRFSAERTGGSVSTLTIQRTQQEDSAVYLCASSLGQTQYFGPGTRLLVL.

Worth noting for this clone: A read error may account for a junction end that differs from germline. The chain carries TRBV7-9 and TRBJ2-7, with TRBD1 as a possible D gene (5 bases). The germline gives CDR1 SEHNR, CDR2 FQNEAQ (reference sequence). The CDR3 consists of 12 residues. This chain's CDR3 is CSSSSRVGEQYF. CDR3 sequence (DNA): TGTTCCAGCAGCTCCAGGGTGGGCGAGCAGTACTTC.

The chain uses TRBV5-1 and TRBJ2-3; D gene unclear. Trimming pared 0 bases from V and 0 bases from J, leaving 5 bases between. Germline CDR1 reads SGHRS; CDR2 reads YFSETQ. The CDR3 consists of 14 residues. Here the CDR3 DNA reads TGCGCCAGCAGCTTGGGGAGCAGCACAGATACGCAGTATTTT. This sequence encodes CASSLGSSTDTQYF.